The 17 T cell receptor beta chains in this list originate from one sample, sequenced in a study of T cells after yellow fever vaccination. TCRdb reanalysed the 5' RACE reads using MiXCR and keeps one entry per CDR3 protein. The sample records about 25,000 distinct CDR3 sequences, 3.4% being singletons. The specimen was PBMCs, either bulk or a sorted T-cell subset (CD4+, CD8+, memory, or dextramer-sorted; not recorded which), collected roughly 46 days after the first yellow fever vaccination. The source is a man aged 18 to 35 who received the YFV17D yellow fever vaccine.

This clonotype has at least ten counts. The genes are TRBV7-9 and TRBJ1-6, with 8 nucleotides matching TRBD1. Unmatched junction bases numbered 7, after V lost 5 bases and J lost 7 bases. The CDR3 sequence is 15 residues long. Germline V gene lookup returns CDR1 SEHNR and CDR2 FQNEAQ (reference sequence). The DNA of the CDR3 is TGTGCCAGCAGCCCCATGGGGACAGGAAATTCACCCCTCCACTTT. Its translation is CASSPMGTGNSPLHF. The full variable domain, its missing parts supplied by reference TRBV7-9 and TRBJ1-6, is DTGVSQNPRHKITKRGQNVTFRCDPISEHNRLYWYRQTLGQGPEFLTYFQNEAQLEKSRLLSDRFSAERPKGSFSTLEIQRTEQGDSAMYLCASSPMGTGNSPLHFGNGTRLTVT.

This clonotype was picked up many times. V usage is TRBV4-2 and J usage is TRBJ2-1; D remains unclear. The V gene's germline CDR1 is LGHNA and CDR2 YNFKEQ. The V and J ends lost 4 bases and 0 bases respectively, with 16 bases between them. The CDR3 length is 17 residues. CDR3 DNA sequence: TGTGCCAGCAGCCTAGAGTATGGGCGGATCTCCTACAATGAGCAGTTCTTC. It is translated as CASSLEYGRISYNEQFF.

The sample holds many counts of this clonotype. This chain connects TRBV5-1 to TRBJ2-3, with D possibly being TRBD1 (5 bases). This CDR3 spans 14 amino acids. The germline CDR1 and CDR2 sequences are SGHRS and YFSETQ. V lost 0 bases, J lost 5 bases, and 10 bases lay in between. The CDR3 nucleotides are TGCGCCAGCAGCTTGGGTCAGGGCGGAGATACGCAGTATTTT. Amino acid sequence: CASSLGQGGDTQYF. Supplemented by reference TRBV5-1 and TRBJ2-3, the full variable domain reads KAGVTQTPRYLIKTRGQQVTLSCSPISGHRSVSWYQQTPGQGLQFLFEYFSETQRNKGNFPGRFSGRQFSNSRSEMNVSTLELGDSALYLCASSLGQGGDTQYFGPGTRLTVL.

In this sample, this clonotype turned up many times. The chain joins TRBV14 to TRBJ2-1, with 11 bases matching TRBD2. This CDR3 has 16 amino acids. The germline V gene encodes CDR1 SGHDN and CDR2 FVKESK. Trimming cost V 4 bases and J 6 bases; bases outside gene matches: 8. DNA for the CDR3: TGTGCCAGCAGCCGAGGGTTACTAGCGGGGGCCAATGAGCAGTTCTTC. This codes for CASSRGLLAGANEQFF.

This clonotype was counted ten times or more. The chain is built from TRBV10-3 and TRBJ2-5; 10 bases match TRBD1. Trimming took 3 bases from V and 2 from J; bases not matched to a gene: 3. There are 15 residues in the CDR3. Germline V gives CDR1 ENHRY, CDR2 SYGVKD. The CDR3 DNA reads TGTGCCATCAGTGATGGGGGACAGGGGCAAGAGACCCAGTACTTC. Protein product: CAISDGGQGQETQYF.

This clonotype appeared many times. This chain joins TRBV4-3 and TRBJ1-1; D is unclear. The germline gives CDR1 LGHNA, CDR2 YSLEER. The CDR3 runs to 13 residues. V lost 0 bases and J lost 6, with 8 bases in between. The CDR3 DNA sequence: TGCGCCAGCAGCCAAGATTCGGAGGCTGAAGCTTTCTTT. It is translated as CASSQDSEAEAFF.

This clonotype showed up many times. V gene TRBV12-3 or TRBV12-4 combines with J gene TRBJ1-5; 7 bases match TRBD1. The CDR3 runs 17 residues. V was pared by 7 bases and J by 6 bases, with 18 bases of the junction left unmatched. The CDR3: CASMTGWIDRRGQPQHF. CDR3 coding DNA: TGTGCCAGCATGACAGGGTGGATAGATCGTCGAGGTCAGCCCCAGCATTTT.

This clonotype was seen many times. The gene calls are TRBV5-1 and TRBJ2-1, with TRBD2 matching over 13 bases. V lost 0 bases to trimming and J lost 6 bases; unmatched junction nucleotides: 6. The CDR3 runs 17 residues. CDR1 and CDR2 from the germline V gene are SGHRS and YFSETQ. The CDR3 region has the DNA TGCGCCAGCAGCTTGGGGGTCACTAGCGGGGGGGCCAATGAGCAGTTCTTC. It yields the protein CASSLGVTSGGANEQFF. Based on the CDR3 plus reference TRBV5-1 and TRBJ2-1, the full variable domain is KAGVTQTPRYLIKTRGQQVTLSCSPISGHRSVSWYQQTPGQGLQFLFEYFSETQRNKGNFPGRFSGRQFSNSRSEMNVSTLELGDSALYLCASSLGVTSGGANEQFFGPGTRLTVL.

Many counts were recorded for this clonotype. The gene calls are TRBV10-3 and TRBJ2-2; D might be TRBD2 (5 bases). The germline V gene has CDR1 ENHRY and CDR2 SYGVKD. Trimming took 7 bases from V and 4 from J, leaving 13 bases between them. This CDR3 comprises 14 residues. CDR3 amino acids: CAINLAGPTGELFF. CDR3 nucleotide sequence: TGTGCCATCAATCTAGCAGGCCCCACCGGGGAGCTGTTTTTT.

This rearrangement joins TRBV12-2 to TRBJ1-3; the D call of TRBD1 is as the table states it, not checked on the DNA. TRBV12-2 is deemed a pseudogene. The CDR3 contains 15 residues. Here the CDR3 DNA reads TGTGCAAGTCGCGCCGACAGGGGGTCTGGAAACACCATATATTTT. This codes for CASRADRGSGNTIYF.

This clonotype has ten or more counts. CDR3 amino acids: CASSLWVRGLRYSNQPQHF. CDR3 nucleotide sequence: TGTGCCAGCAGCTTGTGGGTCAGGGGGTTAAGGTATAGCAATCAGCCCCAGCATTTT. This rearrangement joins TRBV5-4 to TRBJ1-5, with 7 bases fitting TRBD1. V shed 1 base, J shed 0 bases, and the junction held 13 bases outside the gene matches. This CDR3 has 19 residues. Germline-derived CDR1 and CDR2 are SGHNT and YYREEE (reference sequence). Combining the CDR3 with reference TRBV5-4 and TRBJ1-5 gives the whole variable domain ETGVTQSPTHLIKTRGQQVTLRCSSQSGHNTVSWYQQALGQGPQFIFQYYREEENGRGNFPPRFSGLQFPNYSSELNVNALELDDSALYLCASSLWVRGLRYSNQPQHFGDGTRLSIL.

This clonotype has ten or more counts. The gene calls are TRBV6-5 and TRBJ2-2; D not certain. The ends were cut back, 6 bases at V and 7 bases at J, with 9 bases in the middle. This CDR3 has 12 residues. Germline V lookup: CDR1 MNHEY, CDR2 SVGAGI. The CDR3 nucleotides read TGTGCCAGCAGAAGACAACACGGGGAGCTGTTTTTT. Translated, it gives CASRRQHGELFF.

At least ten counts were recorded for this clonotype. V usage is TRBV20-1 and J usage is TRBJ2-6; D call uncertain. CDR1 DFQATT and CDR2 SNEGSKA come from the germline V gene (reference sequence). Deletions cut 2 bases from V and 0 bases from J, with 2 bases between. The CDR3 covers 13 residues. Written as DNA, the CDR3 is TGCAGTGCTAGAATCTCTGGGGCCAACGTCCTGACTTTC. The encoded protein is CSARISGANVLTF.

Many counts were recorded for this clonotype. V gene TRBV4-1 combines with J gene TRBJ2-2; D is possibly TRBD2 (6 bases). CDR1 is MGHRA and CDR2 is YSYEKL in the germline V gene. V was clipped by 1 base and J by 11 bases, with 20 bases between them. The CDR3 is made up of 16 amino acids. The CDR3 loop is CASSQVGGPVLLELFF. For the CDR3, the DNA is TGCGCCAGCAGCCAAGTCGGGGGACCGGTTTTGTTAGAGCTGTTTTTT.

This clonotype was recorded at least ten times. The genes are TRBV5-4 and TRBJ2-1; TRBD2 matches 15 bases. V lost 2 bases to trimming and J lost 8 bases; unmatched junction nucleotides: 11. Per germline, CDR1 SGHNT and CDR2 YYREEE (reference sequence). The CDR3 is 18 amino acids. The CDR3 loop is CASSFRGLAGGRAHEQFF. The CDR3 region has the DNA TGTGCCAGCAGCTTTCGTGGACTAGCGGGGGGGCGGGCCCATGAGCAGTTCTTC.

This clonotype occurred many times. The chain links TRBV7-8 to TRBJ2-7; D is perhaps TRBD1 or TRBD2 (5 bases each). Between the trimmed V and J ends, which lost 2 bases and 5 bases, there was a span of 13 bases. In germline, CDR1 is SGHVS, CDR2 FQNEAQ. This CDR3 contains 14 residues. The CDR3, as DNA: TGTGCCAGCAGCTTAAGAGAGGGGAACGACGAGCAGTACTTC. Encoded protein: CASSLREGNDEQYF. The variable domain in full, with the rest retrieved from reference TRBV7-8 and TRBJ2-7, is GAGVSQSPRYKVAKRGQDVALRCDPISGHVSLFWYQQALGQGPEFLTYFQNEAQLDKSGLPSDRFFAERPEGSVSTLKIQRTQQEDSAVYLCASSLREGNDEQYFGPGTRLTVT.

The table lists this clonotype with many counts. The chain combines TRBV6-5 with TRBJ2-5; TRBD2 aligns across 8 bases. CDR1 and CDR2 from the germline V gene are MNHEY and SVGAGI. The CDR3 has 14 amino acids. Germline trimming cut 5 bases from V and 6 bases from J; bases unmatched to any gene: 8. CDR3 DNA sequence: TGTGCCAGCAGTCAGATAGCGGGAAAAAAGACCCAGTACTTC. Its translation: CASSQIAGKKTQYF.